Listed below are T cell receptor beta chains from one sample, sequenced in a study of T-cell reconstitution after alpha-beta-depleted transplantation in children. MiXCR was run by TCRdb on the PCR reads, yielding one entry per CDR3 protein. The sample carries some 290,000 distinct CDR3 sequences, approximately 23% recorded once. The source was PBMCs, mostly from graft donor cells, collected 180 days after TCRalphabeta/CD19-depleted stem cell transplant. The receptor source for this set is a male patient younger than 18 who had a stem cell transplant for acute lymphoblastic leukemia, so the T cells may come from the graft donor. The CDR3 runs from the conserved cysteine through the conserved F or W.

j_gene: TRBJ2-1; v_gene: TRBV7-2; CDR3aa: CASSFRTTQFF
j_gene: TRBJ2-3; v_gene: TRBV12-3/TRBV12-4; CDR3aa: CASSDKYTDTQYF
j_gene: TRBJ2-5; v_gene: TRBV3-1; CDR3aa: CASSQSTGPRGTQYF
j_gene: TRBJ2-7; v_gene: TRBV18; CDR3aa: CASSPGTSGYYEQYF
j_gene: TRBJ2-7; v_gene: TRBV25-1; CDR3aa: CASSFGVRASYEQYF
j_gene: TRBJ2-3; v_gene: TRBV20-1; CDR3aa: CSASMHSGSVKYF
j_gene: TRBJ2-7; v_gene: TRBV21-1; CDR3aa: CASYRIYYEQYF
j_gene: TRBJ1-1; v_gene: TRBV3-1; CDR3aa: CASSPGRRNTEAFF
j_gene: TRBJ2-7; v_gene: TRBV6-1; CDR3aa: CASRPGLPLYEQYF
j_gene: TRBJ2-7; v_gene: TRBV7-9; CDR3aa: CASSLGGSRFEQYF
j_gene: TRBJ2-1; v_gene: TRBV20-1; CDR3aa: CSAVAGAHEQFF
j_gene: TRBJ1-6; v_gene: TRBV18; CDR3aa: CASSPSLRGPNSPLHF
j_gene: TRBJ2-7; v_gene: TRBV30; CDR3aa: CAWSVTGFGTETYEQYF
j_gene: TRBJ2-5; v_gene: TRBV2; CDR3aa: CASSKQGLAGDGETQYF
j_gene: TRBJ2-7; v_gene: TRBV20-1; CDR3aa: CSATGGLSDEQYF
j_gene: TRBJ1-5; v_gene: TRBV20-1; CDR3aa: CSARDPGQGNQPQHF
j_gene: TRBJ1-4; v_gene: TRBV6-2/TRBV6-3; CDR3aa: CASSYWGKWGEKLFF
j_gene: TRBJ2-1; v_gene: TRBV9; CDR3aa: CASSVGDRGLAGLFSYNEQFF
j_gene: TRBJ1-1; v_gene: TRBV5-1; CDR3aa: CASSMGQNTEAFF
j_gene: TRBJ2-1; v_gene: TRBV12-3/TRBV12-4; CDR3aa: CASSIYSGPSQSSYNEQFF
j_gene: TRBJ2-7; v_gene: TRBV4-1; CDR3aa: CASSPAGVGSYEQYF
j_gene: TRBJ1-1; v_gene: TRBV14; CDR3aa: CASSQETGQTEAFF
j_gene: TRBJ2-2; v_gene: TRBV5-1; CDR3aa: CASSPLAAGELFF
j_gene: TRBJ1-1; v_gene: TRBV5-1; CDR3aa: CASNRPGVAEAFF
j_gene: TRBJ2-4; v_gene: TRBV5-1; CDR3aa: CASSFRGRYIQYF
j_gene: TRBJ2-1; v_gene: TRBV3-1; CDR3aa: CASSPRDRAKAEQFF
j_gene: TRBJ2-7; v_gene: TRBV10-3; CDR3aa: CAISSAKSWDREIYEQYF
j_gene: TRBJ2-7; v_gene: TRBV11-2; CDR3aa: CASTLGTSGRYEQYF
j_gene: TRBJ2-7; v_gene: TRBV7-9; CDR3aa: CASSLPEETRTTYEQYF
j_gene: TRBJ2-3; v_gene: TRBV10-3; CDR3aa: CAIGLFDTQYF
j_gene: TRBJ1-6; v_gene: TRBV6-1; CDR3aa: CASGTGIIPGSPLHF
j_gene: TRBJ2-1; v_gene: TRBV4-1; CDR3aa: CASSHIRASPNEQFF
j_gene: TRBJ2-1; v_gene: TRBV20-1; CDR3aa: CSARARAGGPYNEQFF
j_gene: TRBJ2-3; v_gene: TRBV20-1; CDR3aa: CSVRTDPTDTQYF
j_gene: TRBJ2-7; v_gene: TRBV29-1; CDR3aa: CSVTEQSSYEQYF
j_gene: TRBJ2-1; v_gene: TRBV27; CDR3aa: CASRIGYNEQFF
j_gene: TRBJ2-7; v_gene: TRBV25-1; CDR3aa: CASSGVTALGEQYF